This record looks at one T cell receptor (beta chain) sequence and its context. This clonotype was counted a few times. Which antigen it targets is not known. Nothing much larger sits one base from this clone, and base qualities are not available. A patient counted as having stable Graves' hyperthyroidism if no progression to ophthalmopathy occurred over 18 months of follow-up. Hyperthyroidism patients were newly diagnosed, had a disease duration of under 2 months, and were aged 18 to 65 years. The study excluded patients with uncontrolled infections, other autoimmune diseases, pregnancy or lactation. Clinical symptoms, serum thyroxine and TRAb, thyroid ultrasound, and orbital computed tomography formed the basis for the diagnoses. PBMCs were isolated from about 10 ml of fresh peripheral blood by Ficoll-Paque density gradient centrifugation. Trizol reagent was used to extract total RNA, and RNA quality was then checked on an Agilent 2100 Bioanalyzer.

The data are from a study of T cells in Graves' hyperthyroidism and ophthalmopathy (dated by TCRdb to the late 2010s). Concerning the study at large: Peripheral blood samples were taken at initial diagnosis, before any treatment was given. A discovery cohort of 95 to 100 patients, 43 with Graves' ophthalmopathy and 57 with stable Graves' hyperthyroidism, was used to find distinguishing TCR V-J signatures. An independent validation cohort of under 20 hyperthyroidism patients and some 15 patients who later progressed to ophthalmopathy tested prospective prediction of ophthalmopathy. The 85 to 100 discovery patients were randomly split 7:3 into training and test sets. In more than 5 Graves' hyperthyroidism patients, the study also compared T-cell repertoires from thyroid tissue with T-cell repertoires from blood. After blood sampling, hyperthyroidism patients were treated with methimazole at a starting dose of 30 mg daily, and ophthalmopathy patients were treated with high-dose intravenous methylprednisolone. The paper reports TCR Vbeta CDR3 sequencing of approximately 140 peripheral blood samples: around 45 ophthalmopathy, under 80 hyperthyroidism and some 17 progressor patients. What the study reported, not specific to this receptor: Most expanded thyroid clonotypes (frequency above 0.001) were also found in blood, which suggests that blood repertoires may mirror thyroid immune responses. Sample size was not statistically predetermined, and investigators were not blinded to group allocation. A 13 V-J signature model separated ophthalmopathy from stable hyperthyroidism, with around 91% sensitivity and about 81% specificity in cross-validation and 80%/75% in testing. In validation, progression to ophthalmopathy was predicted by the model with around 70% sensitivity and 72.22% specificity, a median of approximately 6.5 months before onset.

TCR beta CDR3 regions were amplified from RNA transcripts. The first round of RT-PCR for the TCR CDR3 was performed with the HTBI primer set and the Qiagen OneStep RT-PCR kit. A second multiplex PCR round built the libraries, followed by size selection and purification. Paired-end sequencing of the libraries was performed with 100 bp reads on an Illumina HiSeq2000. The authors' pipeline ran thus. SOAPnuke was used to process the raw data, with reads discarded if the reads contained adapters or uncalled bases, had a mean Phred below 15, or lacked an exact constant-primer or identifier match. High-quality paired reads were merged with COPE v1.2.5, and unique nucleotide sequences were defined as clonotypes. Clonotypes were aligned to IMGT TRBV, TRBD and TRBJ reference segments using MiTCR v1.1. The analysis was restricted to V-J combinations with a frequency above 0.0001, which together covered approximately 99% of the repertoires. A TCS score was defined as the ratio between F50 (clonal expansion) and ExV (chaos), using BLOSUM62-based TCRdist between CDR3 peptides within each V-J. Welch's t-statistics and random forest reduced 514 V-J features to 10 to 15, which were used in a naive Bayes classifier (R e1071). TCRdb applied fastp at Q25 and MiXCR to the public reads, then kept only in-frame beta chains. CDR3 protein sequences are deduplicated, and each keeps its most common genes and DNA. These V and J calls rely on TCRdb rather than the paper's analysis. The sample table lists about 620,000 distinct CDR3 sequences, about a sixth of them with a count of one. The top ten constitute less than 4.5% of the sample.

Including cysteine and phenylalanine, the CDR3 has 17 amino acids. The retained sequence is limited to the CDR3, 51 bases, with the frame set at the first base. V has 7 bases trimmed and J has 0 bases trimmed; junction bases matching no gene number 8. The receptor was derived from a woman in her twenties or thirties with Graves' hyperthyroidism. The chain is made from TRBV12-3 or TRBV12-4 and TRBJ2-6, and 8 bases in between align with TRBD1. The sequenced sample was blood. DNA sequence: TGTGCCAGCACTAGACAGGGGACCAGCTCTGGGGCCAACGTCCTGACTTTC. This sequence encodes CASTRQGTSSGANVLTF.